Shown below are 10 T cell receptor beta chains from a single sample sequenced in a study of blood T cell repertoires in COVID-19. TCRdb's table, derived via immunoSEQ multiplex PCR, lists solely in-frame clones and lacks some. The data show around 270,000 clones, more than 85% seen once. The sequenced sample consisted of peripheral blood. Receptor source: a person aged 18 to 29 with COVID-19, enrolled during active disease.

The CDR3 DNA follows: TGTGCCAGCAGCCATGCTTTAGCGGGACCCCGGGGGGAGCAGTTCTTC. Translation: CASSHALAGPRGEQFF. The chain joins TRBV9 to TRBJ2-1, with 8 bases identical to TRBD2. CDR1 is SGDLS and CDR2 is YYNGEE in the germline V gene. The CDR3 covers 16 residues. Trimming cost V 4 bases and J 10 bases; bases outside gene matches: 16.

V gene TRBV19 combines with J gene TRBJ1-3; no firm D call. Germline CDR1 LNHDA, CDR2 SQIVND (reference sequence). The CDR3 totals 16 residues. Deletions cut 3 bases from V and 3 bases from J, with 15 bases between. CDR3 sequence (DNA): TGTGCCAGTAGTATCAGGCCTGGGCACGGTGGAAACACCATATATTTT. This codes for CASSIRPGHGGNTIYF.

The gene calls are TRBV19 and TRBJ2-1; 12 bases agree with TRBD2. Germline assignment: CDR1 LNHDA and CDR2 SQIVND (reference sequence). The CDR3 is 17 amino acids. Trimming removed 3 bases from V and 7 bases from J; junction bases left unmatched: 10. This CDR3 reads CASSMTLLAGGWNEQFF. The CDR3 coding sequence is TGTGCCAGTAGTATGACCTTACTAGCGGGAGGTTGGAATGAGCAGTTCTTC.

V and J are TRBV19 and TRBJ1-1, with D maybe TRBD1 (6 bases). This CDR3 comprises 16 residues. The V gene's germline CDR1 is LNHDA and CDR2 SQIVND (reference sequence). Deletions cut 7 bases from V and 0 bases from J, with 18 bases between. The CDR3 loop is CASTNGQWAMNTEAFF. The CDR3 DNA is TGTGCCAGTACCAACGGACAGTGGGCGATGAACACTGAAGCTTTCTTT.

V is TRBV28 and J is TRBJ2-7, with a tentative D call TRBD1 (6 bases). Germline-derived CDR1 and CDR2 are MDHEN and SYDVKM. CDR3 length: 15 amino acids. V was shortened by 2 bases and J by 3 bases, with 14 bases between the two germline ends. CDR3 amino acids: CASSLPGQLGYEQYF. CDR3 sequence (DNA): TGTGCCAGCAGTTTACCAGGACAGCTAGGCTACGAGCAGTACTTC.

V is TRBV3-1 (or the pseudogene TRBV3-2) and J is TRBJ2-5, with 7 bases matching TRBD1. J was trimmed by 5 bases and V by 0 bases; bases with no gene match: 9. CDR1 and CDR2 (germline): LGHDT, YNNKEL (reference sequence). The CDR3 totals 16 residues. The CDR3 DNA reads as TGTGCCAGCAGCCAAGACTCGGCAGGGGGAATGGAGACCCAGTACTTC. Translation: CASSQDSAGGMETQYF.

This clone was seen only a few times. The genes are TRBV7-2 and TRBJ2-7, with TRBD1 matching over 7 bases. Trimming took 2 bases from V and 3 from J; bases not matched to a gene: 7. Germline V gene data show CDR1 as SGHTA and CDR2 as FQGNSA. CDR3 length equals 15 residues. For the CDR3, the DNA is TGTGCCAGCAGCTTAACCCCGACAGGGAACTACGAGCAGTACTTC. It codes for CASSLTPTGNYEQYF.

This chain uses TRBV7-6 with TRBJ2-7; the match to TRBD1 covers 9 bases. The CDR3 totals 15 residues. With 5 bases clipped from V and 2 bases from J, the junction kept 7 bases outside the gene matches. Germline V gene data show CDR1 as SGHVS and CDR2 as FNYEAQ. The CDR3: CASSPSGTGTYEQYF. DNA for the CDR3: TGTGCCAGCAGCCCGTCCGGGACAGGGACCTACGAGCAGTACTTC.

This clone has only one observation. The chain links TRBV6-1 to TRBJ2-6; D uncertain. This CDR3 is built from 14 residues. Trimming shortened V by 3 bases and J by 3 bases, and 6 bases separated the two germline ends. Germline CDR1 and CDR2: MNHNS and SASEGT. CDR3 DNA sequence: TGTGCCAGCAGTGATCCTAGTGGGGCCAACGTCCTGACTTTC. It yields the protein CASSDPSGANVLTF.

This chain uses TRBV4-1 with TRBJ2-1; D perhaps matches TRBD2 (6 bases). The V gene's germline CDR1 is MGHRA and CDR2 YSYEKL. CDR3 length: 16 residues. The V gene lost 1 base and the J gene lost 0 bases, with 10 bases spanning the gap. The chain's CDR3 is CASSQVSGPSYNEQFF. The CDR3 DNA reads TGCGCCAGCAGCCAAGTGAGCGGGCCCTCCTACAATGAGCAGTTCTTC.